The next 13 T cell receptor beta chains were all read from a single sample in a study of blood T cell repertoires in COVID-19. Produced via immunoSEQ multiplex PCR; TCRdb's table is partial and in-frame only. The table lists around 56,000 clones, around 67% of them singletons. Material: peripheral blood. Receptors were obtained from a woman between 50 and 59 years old with active or convalescent COVID-19.

The chain recombines TRBV5-1 with TRBJ2-3; TRBD1 agrees at 12 bases. The J segment lost 4 bases and the V segment lost 4 bases, leaving 4 bases of the junction unmatched. CDR3 length equals 15 residues. CDR1 and CDR2 from the germline V gene are SGHRS and YFSETQ. CDR3 region: CASSAGTGGPDTQYF. CDR3 DNA sequence: TGCGCCAGCAGCGCCGGGACAGGGGGCCCAGATACGCAGTATTTT.

The CDR3 here is CASSLGGPQNNSPLHF. CDR3 in DNA: TGTGCCAGCAGCTTGGGGGGGCCACAGAATAATTCACCCCTCCACTTT. The rearrangement links TRBV5-6 to TRBJ1-6; D is possibly TRBD1 (6 bases). This CDR3 has 16 amino acids. The germline V and J ends were trimmed by 0 bases and 5 bases, with 12 bases remaining between them. Germline V gives CDR1 SGHDT, CDR2 YYEEEE.

The chain combines TRBV6-1 with TRBJ2-7, with D possibly matching TRBD1 (6 bases). The CDR3 is 12 residues long. The germline V and J ends were trimmed by 5 bases and 4 bases, with 9 bases remaining between them. CDR1 and CDR2 from the germline V gene are MNHNS and SASEGT. The CDR3 coding sequence is TGTGCCAGCAGTTTCCAGGGGTACGAGCAGTACTTC. Its protein product is CASSFQGYEQYF.

The chain recombines TRBV7-9 with TRBJ2-2, with 7 nucleotides matching TRBD2. Losses at the gene ends were 6 bases for V and 0 bases for J; bases not matched to a gene: 4. The CDR3 consists of 15 residues. The germline gives CDR1 SEHNR, CDR2 FQNEAQ (reference sequence). As DNA, the CDR3 is TGTGCCAGCAGGAGGGAGGGGCCGAACACCGGGGAGCTGTTTTTT. Its protein is CASRREGPNTGELFF.

The chain uses TRBV7-9 and TRBJ1-1; 8 nucleotides align to TRBD1. CDR1 and CDR2 from the germline V gene are SEHNR and FQNEAQ (reference sequence). V was pared by 5 bases and J by 4 bases, with 6 bases of the junction left unmatched. The CDR3 loop spans 14 amino acids. CDR3 in amino acids: CASSRGQGGTEAFF. The CDR3 DNA is TGTGCCAGCAGCCGAGGACAGGGTGGCACTGAAGCTTTCTTT.

The gene calls are TRBV7-9 and TRBJ1-6; no firm D call. Germline lookup yields CDR1 SEHNR and CDR2 FQNEAQ (reference sequence). The CDR3 sequence is 15 residues long. The V gene lost 7 bases and the J gene lost 7 bases, with 17 bases spanning the gap. The CDR3 bases are TGTGCCAGCAACTCCTTTGGAGGTGAAAATTCACCCCTCCACTTT. Its translation is CASNSFGGENSPLHF.

The chain couples TRBV4-1 to TRBJ2-5, with 10 bases fitting TRBD2. V lost 2 bases to trimming and J lost 3 bases; unmatched junction nucleotides: 9. The CDR3 spans 17 residues. From germline, CDR1 is MGHRA and CDR2 YSYEKL. CDR3 sequence: CASSQIRSGLAEETQYF. CDR3 nucleotide sequence: TGCGCCAGCAGCCAAATCAGGTCCGGACTAGCGGAAGAGACCCAGTACTTC.

The chain carries TRBV4-1 and TRBJ1-5; tentative D call: TRBD1 (6 bases). Trimming took 4 bases from V and 0 from J, leaving 10 bases between them. CDR3 length equals 15 residues. Germline CDR1 reads MGHRA; CDR2 reads YSYEKL. CDR3 sequence reads: CASSPQGPSNQPQHF. CDR3 DNA: TGCGCCAGCAGCCCGCAGGGGCCTAGCAATCAGCCCCAGCATTTT.

The V gene is TRBV18, the J gene TRBJ2-7; D remains unclear. The ends were cut back, 3 bases at V and 2 bases at J, with 14 bases in the middle. Per the germline V gene, CDR1 is KGHSH and CDR2 is LQKENI. The CDR3 contains 15 residues. For the CDR3, the DNA is TGTGCCAGCTCACCCATTACGGCGGCTACCTACGAGCAGTACTTC. Protein: CASSPITAATYEQYF. The whole variable domain, remainder taken from reference TRBV18 and TRBJ2-7, is NAGVMQNPRHLVRRRGQEARLRCSPMKGHSHVYWYRQLPEEGLKFMVYLQKENIIDESGMPKERFSAEFPKEGPSILRIQQVVRGDSAAYFCASSPITAATYEQYFGPGTRLTVT.

There are a few counts of this clone. V usage is TRBV5-6 and J usage is TRBJ1-2, with a weak D call TRBD1 (5 bases). The CDR3 runs to 14 residues. V lost 3 bases, J lost 6 bases, and 15 bases lay in between. Germline assignment: CDR1 SGHDT and CDR2 YYEEEE. CDR3 region: CASSSGPSLDGYTF. The CDR3 bases are TGTGCCAGCAGCTCAGGGCCCAGCTTAGATGGCTACACCTTC.

The chain combines TRBV5-4 with TRBJ2-1; TRBD2 agrees at 9 bases. The germline V gene encodes CDR1 SGHNT and CDR2 YYREEE (reference sequence). CDR3 length equals 19 residues. V shed 0 bases, J shed 0 bases, and the junction held 10 bases outside the gene matches. This CDR3 is CASSLGPGGSGSSYNEQFF. In DNA, the CDR3 is TGTGCCAGCAGCTTGGGACCGGGCGGTAGCGGGAGCTCCTACAATGAGCAGTTCTTC.

The chain links TRBV19 to TRBJ2-2; 9 bases align to TRBD1. Germline V gene data show CDR1 as LNHDA and CDR2 as SQIVND (reference sequence). V lost 5 bases, J lost 6 bases, and 4 bases stayed unmatched. CDR3 size: 14 residues. The CDR3 bases are TGTGCCAGTAGTCCCCGGACAGGGGCCGGGGAGCTGTTTTTT. As protein: CASSPRTGAGELFF.

The rearrangement uses TRBV14 and TRBJ2-2; tentatively, D is TRBD2 (6 bases). V lost 4 bases and J 7 bases, leaving 7 bases between the germline ends. The CDR3 covers 12 residues. Per germline, CDR1 SGHDN and CDR2 FVKESK. The CDR3 sequence: CASSLEGGELFF. The CDR3 nucleotides are TGTGCCAGCAGCCTGGAGGGCGGGGAGCTGTTTTTT. Combining the CDR3 with reference TRBV14 and TRBJ2-2 gives the whole variable domain EAGVTQFPSHSVIEKGQTVTLRCDPISGHDNLYWYRRVMGKEIKFLLHFVKESKQDESGMPNNRFLAERTGGTYSTLKVQPAELEDSGVYFCASSLEGGELFFGEGSRLTVL.